Listed below are T cell receptor beta chains from one sample, sequenced in a study of T cell responses to AZD1222 COVID-19 vaccine. Measured with immunoSEQ multiplex PCR; TCRdb has only the in-frame clones, and not every one. The sample records roughly 130,000 clones, 88% being singletons. Sequenced here: peripheral blood, sampled on day 0 of AZD1222 vaccination. The receptor set was obtained from an adult in good health. The CDR3 runs from the conserved cysteine through the conserved F or W. The size field is filled for only some rows; it gives once, few, many or a size class.

>.|TRBV20-1
CSASTLTGATEAFF
>.|TRBV7-5
CARSPRVQGNATGEQYF
>.|TRBV19
CASSIGQARNTEAFF
>.|TRBV27
CASSDIGAPYGYTF
>few|TRBV6-2/TRBV6-3
CASSHERDRGYNEQFF
>.|TRBV3-1/TRBV3-2
CASSRPGGTYNEQFF
>.|TRBV20-1
CSASEGQVNSPLHF
>.|TRBV9
CASSPAGIGPDTQYF
>.|TRBV6-5
CASSYRAGASSYEQYF
>.|TRBV7-3
CASSSGTSGDTQYF
>.|TRBV7-2
CASSLVETQYF
>.|TRBV19
CASIGTATILSGNTIYF
>.|TRBV19
CASTTAKTGPQHF
>.|TRBV5-4
CASSSRQGSTYEQYF
>.|TRBV9
CASSVGGTLNTEAFF
>once|TRBV5-1
CASSERPTSGTEQFF
>.|TRBV9
CASSVGLGQGVAEAFF
>.|TRBV6-1
CASIDQGTSSGRTEAFF
>.|TRBV6-5
CASTNTGLEQYF
>.|TRBV5-4
CASSFSGPTEAFF
>.|TRBV7-8
CASSPPGRATGELFF
>.|TRBV18
CASSPGMGTDTQYF
>.|TRBV2
CASSETQINQPQHF
>.|TRBV7-9
CASSLGLQAQPQHF
>.|TRBV19
CASSSWTAKNTEAFF
>.|TRBV7-9
CASSRRQGAHYNEQFF
>.|TRBV5-1
CASRGQGLSQYF
>.|TRBV27
CASRPMGGSNQPQHF
>.|TRBV28
CASSPYNTEAFF
>once|TRBV6-1
CASSGARDRGSNQPQHF
>.|TRBV18
CASSPASSGNTIYF
>.|TRBV5-1
CASSLLQSTNEKLFF
>.|TRBV12-3/TRBV12-4
CASSFGTGFEQYF
>.|TRBV7-8
CASSLVSYEQYF
>.|TRBV19
CATATGGTDTQYF
>.|TRBV12-3/TRBV12-4
CASSSQEQDGYTF
>.|TRBV28
CASSLSGTGPSPLHF
>.|TRBV19
CASSILLGGLNEKLFF
>.|TRBV25-1
CASSVSRQINTEAFF
>.|TRBV30
CAWSVPPVGEQFF
>.|TRBV6-2/TRBV6-3
CASSNGQGAWEQYF
>.|TRBV29-1
CSVEHRRLGGNTIYF
>.|TRBV11-2
CASSLGSRQGGMELFF
>.|TRBV7-2
CASSPGLGGYTF
>once|TRBV9
CASSVDGRASYGYTF
>.|TRBV7-9
CASSPAAVWDEQFF
>.|TRBV7-2
CASSLDPSPRELFF
>.|TRBV5-1
CASKRTGVSEKLFF
>once|TRBV30
CAWSVAGREINTIYF
>.|TRBV28
CASSPSGWGTEAFF